The 13 T cell receptor beta chains below all came from one sample that was sequenced in a study of blood T cell repertoires in COVID-19. This table comes from immunoSEQ multiplex PCR, and its TCRdb copy is limited to in-frame clones, with some not included. The sample includes about 50,000 clones, more than 80% of them seen just once. Sequencing was performed on peripheral blood. These receptors were collected from a man aged 55 to 70 with acute or convalescent COVID-19.

This chain joins TRBV18 and TRBJ1-1; TRBD1 might be the D (6 bases). Trimming took off 0 bases at V and 5 bases at J, with 19 bases between the two ends. The CDR3 contains 17 residues. Germline V gives CDR1 KGHSH, CDR2 LQKENI. Here the CDR3 reads CASSPPGGGRGKTEAFF. CDR3 in DNA: TGTGCCAGCTCACCACCGGGGGGGGGCAGGGGAAAAACTGAAGCTTTCTTT. The full variable domain, in which reference TRBV18 and TRBJ1-1 provide the parts outside the CDR3, is NAGVMQNPRHLVRRRGQEARLRCSPMKGHSHVYWYRQLPEEGLKFMVYLQKENIIDESGMPKERFSAEFPKEGPSILRIQQVVRGDSAAYFCASSPPGGGRGKTEAFFGQGTRLTVV.

The rearrangement uses TRBV6-6 and TRBJ2-7, with TRBD1 matching 7 bases. There are 13 residues in the CDR3. Germline CDR1 is MNHNY and CDR2 is SVGAGI (reference sequence). V trimming: 4 bases; J trimming: 2 bases; junction bases outside the gene matches: 2. Here the CDR3 reads CASSSQGAYEQYF. In nucleotides, the CDR3 is TGTGCCAGCAGTTCGCAGGGGGCCTACGAGCAGTACTTC.

The J gene is TRBJ2-1, the V gene TRBV24-1; 7 bases line up with TRBD2. V dropped 2 bases and J dropped 5; count of bases not matched to a gene: 8. CDR1 and CDR2 (germline): KGHDR, SFDVKD. The CDR3 is made up of 16 amino acids. CDR3 in amino acids: CATSDSGTNFDNEQFF. The CDR3 DNA reads TGTGCCACCAGTGATTCTGGGACTAACTTTGACAATGAGCAGTTCTTC.

In this sample, this clone turned up once. The chain has TRBV10-3 and TRBJ2-6; TRBD1 might be the D (6 bases). The V gene's germline CDR1 is ENHRY and CDR2 SYGVKD. V was cut by 2 bases and J by 2 bases, with 13 bases left in between. The CDR3 sequence is 17 residues long. CDR3 coding DNA: TGTGCCATCAGTGAGATCCGGAAGGGGGCTGGGGCCAACGTCCTGACTTTC. It encodes CAISEIRKGAGANVLTF.

The gene calls are TRBV6-5 and TRBJ2-7; 8 positions agree with TRBD1. The germline V gene has CDR1 MNHEY and CDR2 SVGAGI. This CDR3 is built from 16 residues. Losses at the gene ends were 0 bases for V and 1 base for J; bases not matched to a gene: 5. The CDR3 DNA is TGTGCCAGCAGTTACTCTCAGCAGGGGGCGTCCTACGAGCAGTACTTC. It translates to CASSYSQQGASYEQYF.

V and J are TRBV3-1 (or the pseudogene TRBV3-2) and TRBJ2-7, with TRBD1 matching over 10 bases. Germline V gene lookup returns CDR1 LGHDT and CDR2 YNNKEL (reference sequence). The CDR3 runs 14 residues. V shed 4 bases, J shed 4 bases, and the junction held 4 bases outside the gene matches. The CDR3 loop reads CASSLRGQGYEQYF. The CDR3 bases are TGTGCCAGCAGCCTCCGGGGACAGGGGTACGAGCAGTACTTC.

The chain combines TRBV5-4 with TRBJ2-7; D may be TRBD1 (5 bases). CDR1 SGHNT and CDR2 YYREEE come from the germline V gene (reference sequence). This CDR3 is 18 amino acids long. Trimming shortened V by 0 bases and J by 10 bases, and 29 bases separated the two germline ends. The CDR3 region has the DNA TGTGCCAGCAGCTTGGGAGAAGGACAAAACTTAGCTAAAGGGAAACAGTACTTC. It encodes CASSLGEGQNLAKGKQYF.

Written as DNA, the CDR3 is TGTGCCAGCAGCTTCCTCGACAGGGGGAACTATGGCTACACCTTC. Amino acid sequence: CASSFLDRGNYGYTF. This rearrangement joins TRBV5-4 to TRBJ1-2; 9 positions match TRBD1. Germline CDR1 is SGHNT and CDR2 is YYREEE (reference sequence). V was pared by 2 bases and J by 2 bases, with 4 bases of the junction left unmatched. This CDR3 spans 15 amino acids.

This chain joins TRBV20-1 and TRBJ1-6; D might be TRBD1 (5 bases). CDR3 size: 14 residues. Germline V gene data show CDR1 as DFQATT and CDR2 as SNEGSKA (reference sequence). Trimming pared 3 bases from V and 8 bases from J, leaving 14 bases between. The CDR3 DNA follows: TGCAGTGCTAGTAGGGGCCCCACGTATTCACCCCTCCACTTT. It codes for CSASRGPTYSPLHF.

The V gene is TRBV2, the J gene TRBJ2-2; 8 bases align to TRBD1. The trim removed 5 bases at V and 9 bases at J, leaving 11 bases unmatched. The CDR3 has 15 amino acids. CDR1 is SNHLY, CDR2 FYNNEI, per germline. The CDR3: CASSIMDRAGRELFF. The CDR3 DNA is TGTGCCAGCAGTATTATGGACAGGGCGGGGCGGGAGCTGTTTTTT.

V gene TRBV11-3 combines with J gene TRBJ1-1; D gene uncertain. The CDR3 loop spans 12 amino acids. Trimming took off 5 bases at V and 5 bases at J, with 9 bases between the two ends. Per the germline V gene, CDR1 is SGHNT and CDR2 is YENEEA. The CDR3 region has the DNA TGTGCCAGCAGCGAGGCCGGAACTGAAGCTTTCTTT. Amino acid sequence: CASSEAGTEAFF.

The CDR3 here is CASTPRRDRDNEQFF. CDR3 bases: TGTGCCAGCACCCCCCGAAGGGACAGGGACAATGAGCAGTTCTTC. The chain recombines TRBV2 with TRBJ2-1; 9 bases are shared with TRBD1. The V gene end was trimmed by 7 bases and the J gene end by 5 bases; junction bases not matched to a gene: 9. Germline lookup yields CDR1 SNHLY and CDR2 FYNNEI. This CDR3 comprises 15 residues.

The rearrangement uses TRBV18 and TRBJ1-5; possible D gene TRBD1, 6 bases. V lost 5 bases and J 0 bases, leaving 17 bases between the germline ends. CDR1 is KGHSH and CDR2 is LQKENI in the germline V gene. This CDR3 region has 17 residues. For the CDR3, the DNA is TGTGCCAGCTCATCAGGGGTATTTCAGAATAGCAATCAGCCCCAGCATTTT. Amino acids: CASSSGVFQNSNQPQHF.